The clone carrying this T cell receptor beta chain has only a few counts. What it binds is not known. This sample is drawn from a study of beta chain features in type 1 diabetes. On the study more broadly: Over all samples combined, 107,917,701 sorted cells were examined.

Expressed TCRB transcripts got sequenced, as all isolated RNA was reverse transcribed. Data came from immunoSEQ multiplex PCR; TCRdb stores just in-frame clones and leaves some out. The profile shows roughly 150,000 clones, about a tenth of them singletons. Study outcomes and limitations: Small HLA sub-analyses could not settle whether HLA shapes TCRB rearrangement. People with Type 1 diabetes carried modestly yet significantly shorter TCRB CDR3s in all four CD4+ subsets. An over-representation of cells with high TCR expression could result from cDNA sequencing.

The sequenced sample consisted of central memory CD4+ T cells from blood. This receptor was taken from a man younger than 40 with type 1 diabetes.

The CDR3 DNA follows: TGTGCCAGCAGCTTAAAGGCGGGACAGGGGTTGGATGAGCAGTTCTTC. Its translation is CASSLKAGQGLDEQFF. The chain links TRBV11-2 to TRBJ2-1, with 10 bases fitting TRBD1. J lost 8 bases, V lost 2 bases, and 9 bases had no gene match. There are 16 residues in the CDR3. The V gene's germline CDR1 is SGHAT and CDR2 FQNNGV. Based on the CDR3 plus reference TRBV11-2 and TRBJ2-1, the full variable domain is EAGVAQSPRYKIIEKRQSVAFWCNPISGHATLYWYQQILGQGPKLLIQFQNNGVVDDSQLPKDRFSAERLKGVDSTLKIQPAKLEDSAVYLCASSLKAGQGLDEQFFGPGTRLTVL.